This T cell receptor (beta chain) comes out of a study of blood T cell repertoires in COVID-19. Study-level information: Both acute and convalescent COVID-19 samples were obtained from the United States, Italy and Spain. The cDNA or gDNA used as material had been derived from T cells, B-cell-depleted T cells, or PBMCs.

V lost 2 bases to trimming and J lost 5 bases, with 12 bases between them. This CDR3 comprises 15 residues. Germline loops: CDR1 ENHRY, CDR2 SYGVKD. Source study methods: For nucleated cells, counts were estimated from reference gene primer amplification. Only in-frame clones appear in the TCRdb table, and some are missing; sequencing was by immunoSEQ multiplex PCR. V, J and clone size were drawn from that table, and D and trimming were deduced from the DNA. The table records 300,000 or so clones, 80% to 90% of them present only once. Sequenced: peripheral blood. J is TRBJ2-2 and V is TRBV10-3, with D perhaps TRBD1 (5 bases). The origin of this receptor is a man in his fifties or sixties with active or convalescent COVID-19. In DNA, the CDR3 is TGTGCCATCAGTGAGCAGGGCCCAGGGACCGGGGAGCTGTTTTTT. As protein: CAISEQGPGTGELFF.